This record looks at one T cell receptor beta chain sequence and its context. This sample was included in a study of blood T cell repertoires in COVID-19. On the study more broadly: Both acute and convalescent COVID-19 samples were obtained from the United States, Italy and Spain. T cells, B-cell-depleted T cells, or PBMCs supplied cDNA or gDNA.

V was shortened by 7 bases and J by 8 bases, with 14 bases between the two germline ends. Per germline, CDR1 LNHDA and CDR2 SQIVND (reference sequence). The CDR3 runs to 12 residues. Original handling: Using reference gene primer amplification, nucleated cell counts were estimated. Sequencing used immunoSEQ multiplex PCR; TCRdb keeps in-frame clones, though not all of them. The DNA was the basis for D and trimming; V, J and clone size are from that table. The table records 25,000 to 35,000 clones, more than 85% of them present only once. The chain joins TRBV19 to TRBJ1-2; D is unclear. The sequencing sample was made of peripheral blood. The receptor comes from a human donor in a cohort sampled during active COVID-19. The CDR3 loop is CASMAAPRGYTF. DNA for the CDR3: TGTGCCAGTATGGCGGCTCCTCGAGGCTACACCTTC. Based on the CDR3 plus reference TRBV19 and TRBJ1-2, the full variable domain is DGGITQSPKYLFRKEGQNVTLSCEQNLNHDAMYWYRQDPGQGLRLIYYSQIVNDFQKGDIAEGYSVSREKKESFPLTVTSAQKNPTAFYLCASMAAPRGYTFGSGTRLTVV.